Listed below are T cell receptor beta chains from one sample, sequenced in a study of T-cell memory formation after mild COVID-19. Via MiXCR, TCRdb re-called the 5' RACE reads, giving one row per CDR3 protein. The sample yields about 540,000 distinct CDR3 sequences, 20% seen once. Sequenced sample: PBMCs or a T cell subset sorted from them (not recorded which). The receptors here all came from an adult woman who had mild COVID-19 (a few samples of this study predate the infection). Cell type and time point are not known. Each CDR3 is given with its conserved first and last residue. A D gene is named only where the DNA matches it firmly. Size is stated for part of the rows, as once, few or many counts, or as a class when the clone is expanded.

V: TRBV20-1
J: TRBJ1-2
size: few
D: .
CDR3: CSARDRQKVRVNYGYTF
DNA: TGCAGTGCTAGAGATCGCCAAAAAGTCAGGGTTAACTATGGCTACACCTTC

V: TRBV5-1
J: TRBJ2-1
size: .
D: TRBD2
CDR3: CASSKTGGNEQFF
DNA: TGCGCCAGCAGCAAGACGGGGGGCAATGAGCAGTTCTTC

V: TRBV29-1
J: TRBJ2-7
size: .
D: TRBD1
CDR3: CSVQDRDLAYEQYF
DNA: TGCAGCGTCCAGGACAGGGATCTGGCCTACGAGCAGTACTTC

V: TRBV11-1
J: TRBJ2-1
size: many
D: .
CDR3: CASSLGVQGRNEQFF
DNA: TGTGCCAGCAGCTTAGGAGTACAGGGCCGCAATGAGCAGTTCTTC

V: TRBV7-9
J: TRBJ2-3
size: .
D: .
CDR3: CASSYLASPTDTQYF
DNA: TGTGCCAGCAGCTACTTAGCGAGCCCCACAGATACGCAGTATTTT

V: TRBV24-1
J: TRBJ2-3
size: .
D: .
CDR3: CATSSGDTQYF
DNA: TGTGCCACCAGCTCCGGAGATACGCAGTATTTT

V: TRBV9
J: TRBJ2-1
size: .
D: .
CDR3: CASSLGEVEQFF
DNA: TGTGCCAGCAGCCTCGGAGAAGTTGAGCAGTTCTTC

V: TRBV12-3/TRBV12-4
J: TRBJ1-5
size: .
D: .
CDR3: CASSFHRAGAPEKDQPQHF
DNA: TGTGCCAGCAGTTTCCATCGGGCAGGGGCGCCTGAGAAGGATCAGCCCCAGCATTTT

V: TRBV14
J: TRBJ2-1
size: few
D: .
CDR3: CASSQSAPYNEQFF
DNA: TGTGCCAGCAGCCAATCGGCTCCGTACAATGAGCAGTTCTTC

V: TRBV27
J: TRBJ2-1
size: few
D: TRBD2
CDR3: CASSSGLAGAGRGNEQFF
DNA: TGTGCCAGCAGTTCCGGACTAGCGGGAGCAGGCCGTGGGAATGAGCAGTTCTTC

V: TRBV7-9
J: TRBJ1-1
size: few
D: TRBD1
CDR3: CASIPQGGARAFF
DNA: TGTGCCAGCATCCCCCAGGGGGGGGCGCGAGCTTTCTTT

V: TRBV9
J: TRBJ1-2
size: .
D: TRBD1
CDR3: CASSVGKDRGYGYTF
DNA: TGTGCCAGCAGCGTCGGAAAGGACAGGGGGTATGGCTACACCTTC

V: TRBV7-2
J: TRBJ1-2
size: many
D: .
CDR3: CASSLGMVGSYGYTF
DNA: TGTGCCAGCAGCTTAGGGATGGTGGGATCCTATGGCTACACCTTC

V: TRBV11-3
J: TRBJ2-7
size: .
D: TRBD1
CDR3: CASSRKGQGAYEQYF
DNA: TGTGCCAGCAGCCGGAAAGGACAGGGGGCCTACGAGCAGTACTTC

V: TRBV4-3
J: TRBJ1-1
size: .
D: .
CDR3: CASSRQRRLLNTEAFF
DNA: TGCGCCAGCAGCCGACAAAGGAGACTATTGAACACTGAAGCTTTCTTT

V: TRBV29-1
J: TRBJ1-2
size: few
D: .
CDR3: CSVEIRSVNYGYTF
DNA: TGCAGCGTTGAAATCCGGAGTGTTAACTATGGCTACACCTTC

V: TRBV6-2/TRBV6-3
J: TRBJ2-1
size: .
D: .
CDR3: CASSYPDEQFF
DNA: TGTGCCAGCAGTTATCCCGATGAGCAGTTCTTC

V: TRBV15
J: TRBJ1-4
size: .
D: .
CDR3: CATSRDLLFGVNEKLFF
DNA: TGTGCCACCAGCAGAGACCTTCTGTTTGGGGTAAATGAAAAACTGTTTTTT

V: TRBV4-1
J: TRBJ2-6
size: .
D: TRBD1
CDR3: CASSQGYLPGQGLSGANVLTF
DNA: TGCGCCAGCAGCCAAGGCTACCTACCGGGACAGGGTCTCTCTGGGGCCAACGTCCTGACTTTC

V: TRBV7-2
J: TRBJ2-2
size: few
D: .
CDR3: CASSSPARRGLYTGELFF
DNA: TGTGCCAGCAGCTCCCCCGCTAGGAGAGGGTTGTACACCGGGGAGCTGTTTTTT

V: TRBV20-1
J: TRBJ1-6
size: .
D: .
CDR3: CSAEGSLQNSPLHF
DNA: TGCAGTGCTGAGGGCAGCTTACAAAATTCACCCCTCCACTTT

V: TRBV19
J: TRBJ2-2
size: .
D: .
CDR3: CASTLGGYGELFF
DNA: TGTGCCAGTACGTTGGGAGGATACGGGGAGCTGTTTTTT

V: TRBV9
J: TRBJ2-1
size: .
D: .
CDR3: CASSGGSAGQHQFF
DNA: TGTGCCAGCAGCGGAGGTTCGGCGGGACAACATCAGTTCTTC

V: TRBV7-6
J: TRBJ2-5
size: few
D: .
CDR3: CASSLGSTGSGGGQYF
DNA: TGTGCCAGCAGCTTAGGGTCGACAGGGTCGGGGGGCGGCCAGTACTTC

V: TRBV7-8
J: TRBJ2-1
size: .
D: .
CDR3: CASSLVGREQFF
DNA: TGTGCCAGCAGCTTAGTCGGGCGTGAGCAGTTCTTC

V: TRBV3-1
J: TRBJ2-3
size: .
D: TRBD2
CDR3: CASSQQLADFSTDTQYF
DNA: TGTGCCAGCAGCCAGCAACTAGCGGACTTTAGCACAGATACGCAGTATTTT

V: TRBV19
J: TRBJ2-1
size: few
D: .
CDR3: CASSKVVLSPYNEQFF
DNA: TGTGCCAGTAGTAAGGTAGTATTAAGTCCCTACAATGAGCAGTTCTTC

V: TRBV7-3
J: TRBJ2-2
size: few
D: TRBD2
CDR3: CASSTTSGRALTGELFF
DNA: TGTGCCAGCAGCACGACTAGCGGGAGGGCATTGACCGGGGAGCTGTTTTTT

V: TRBV12-3/TRBV12-4
J: TRBJ2-1
size: few
D: TRBD2
CDR3: CASSPDTSGRDNEQFF
DNA: TGTGCCAGCAGTCCCGATACTAGCGGGAGGGACAATGAGCAGTTCTTC

V: TRBV5-1
J: TRBJ2-5
size: few
D: TRBD1
CDR3: CASSQERGQIQETQYF
DNA: TGCGCCAGCAGCCAAGAAAGGGGACAGATCCAAGAGACCCAGTACTTC

V: TRBV7-3
J: TRBJ2-3
size: .
D: .
CDR3: CASSLVQGDTQYF
DNA: TGTGCCAGCAGCTTAGTCCAGGGAGATACGCAGTATTTT

V: TRBV11-2
J: TRBJ1-1
size: few
D: .
CDR3: CASSSDTRRAEAFF
DNA: TGTGCCAGCAGCTCCGACACCCGAAGAGCTGAAGCTTTCTTT

V: TRBV29-1
J: TRBJ2-1
size: few
D: .
CDR3: CSVEVLGGEQFF
DNA: TGCAGCGTTGAAGTCTTGGGCGGTGAGCAGTTCTTC